This T cell receptor beta chain was documented in a study of technical replicates of blood from a handful of donors. Libraries were prepared by immunoSEQ multiplex PCR; TCRdb keeps only in-frame clonotypes and omits some of them. In the table there are 72,000 or so clones, about 94% of which are singletons. The CDR3 totals 16 residues. CDR1 SGHAT and CDR2 FQNNGV come from the germline V gene. Trimming left V 1 base short and J 3 bases short, with 16 bases between. The TCR originated in a human donor in good health. The chain is built from TRBV11-2 and TRBJ2-7, with TRBD1 as a possible D gene (5 bases). The sample taken for sequencing was T cells isolated from PBMCs. The CDR3 protein is CASSLVPTGPVYEQYF. Here the CDR3 DNA reads TGTGCCAGCAGCTTAGTCCCCACAGGCCCTGTCTACGAGCAGTACTTC.